This is a list of T cell receptor beta chains from one sample in a study of cytomegalovirus exposure and HLA in healthy donors. The method was immunoSEQ multiplex PCR; TCRdb's version includes in-frame clones alone and lacks a portion of them. The table gives some 75,000 clones; the top ten clones make up approximately 5.4% of it. Sequencing input: PBMCs. Receptor source: a man aged 40-50 years in good health and CMV-seronegative. CDR3s include the opening cysteine and the closing phenylalanine or tryptophan. The order of the fields is V gene, CDR3 length, D gene, CDR3 protein. A D gene is named only where the DNA matches it firmly.

v_call: TRBV6-5; cdr3_length: 15; d_call: NA; cdr3_aa: CASSYSRQRNTEAFF
v_call: TRBV27; cdr3_length: 14; d_call: NA; cdr3_aa: CASSLLAALETQYF
v_call: TRBV4-1; cdr3_length: 16; d_call: NA; cdr3_aa: CASSLMDYRITDTQYF
v_call: TRBV7-2; cdr3_length: 16; d_call: NA; cdr3_aa: CASSLGGGAGNYGYTF
v_call: TRBV7-2; cdr3_length: 15; d_call: NA; cdr3_aa: CASSLGADYNTEAFF
v_call: TRBV21-1; cdr3_length: 15; d_call: NA; cdr3_aa: CASSNSGTGYSPLHF
v_call: TRBV5-6; cdr3_length: 15; d_call: NA; cdr3_aa: CASSFERESQETQYF
v_call: TRBV5-1; cdr3_length: 12; d_call: NA; cdr3_aa: CASSLAAETQYF
v_call: TRBV11-2; cdr3_length: 16; d_call: TRBD1; cdr3_aa: CASSPGTSGGWYGYTF
v_call: TRBV6-5; cdr3_length: 15; d_call: NA; cdr3_aa: CASSYLASSYNEQFF
v_call: TRBV28; cdr3_length: 16; d_call: NA; cdr3_aa: CASSLASASSTDTQYF
v_call: TRBV28; cdr3_length: 14; d_call: TRBD2; cdr3_aa: CASSLGLAIYEQYF
v_call: TRBV19; cdr3_length: 14; d_call: TRBD1; cdr3_aa: CASSTGVPNEKLFF
v_call: TRBV5-5; cdr3_length: 16; d_call: NA; cdr3_aa: CASSPRFEVRNQPQHF
v_call: TRBV5-1; cdr3_length: 18; d_call: NA; cdr3_aa: CATPRAGGSQGRRQPQHF
v_call: TRBV6-6; cdr3_length: 14; d_call: NA; cdr3_aa: CASSFRQENTEAFF
v_call: TRBV6-6; cdr3_length: 15; d_call: TRBD1; cdr3_aa: CASIRDRAGNEKLFF
v_call: TRBV11-2; cdr3_length: 13; d_call: NA; cdr3_aa: CASSLEGGNEQFF